The 25 T cell receptor beta chains in this list originate from one sample, sequenced in a study of blood T cells in healthy people across ages. Alongside a J-beta primer mix, a sample-barcoded 5' primer served in a second PCR lasting roughly 6 to 11 cycles. From the 5' RACE reads, TCRdb called clonotypes with MiXCR, one entry per CDR3 protein. The data hold over a million distinct CDR3 sequences, with less than 25% observed a single time. These same records also appear under a second study, on T cells of mothers and their children.

The sample taken for sequencing was blood. The receptors were gathered from a girl aged 2 to 10 in good health.

The V gene is TRBV7-3, the J gene TRBJ2-1; D not resolved. V was clipped by 3 bases and J by 0 bases, with 9 bases between them. The length of the CDR3 is 15 residues. Germline values: CDR1 SGHTA, CDR2 FQGTGA. The CDR3, as DNA: TGTGCCAGCAGCTTGTTCCCTAGCTCCTACAATGAGCAGTTCTTC. Residues: CASSLFPSSYNEQFF. Full variable domain (missing parts from reference TRBV7-3 and TRBJ2-1): GAGVSQTPSNKVTEKGKYVELRCDPISGHTALYWYRQSLGQGPEFLIYFQGTGAADDSGLPNDRFFAVRPEGSVSTLKIQRTERGDSAVYLCASSLFPSSYNEQFFGPGTRLTVL.

This sequence joins TRBV7-3 and TRBJ2-5, with TRBD2 as a possible D gene (6 bases). The end of the DNA is better explained by TRBJ2-1, so the J call may be wrong. The CDR3 runs to 15 residues. CDR1 is SGHTA, CDR2 FQGTGA, per germline. The CDR3 DNA reads as TGTGCCAGCAGCTTTCGAGGCGGGAATCCCAATGAGCAGTTCTTC. As protein: CASSFRGGNPNEQFF.

The chain combines TRBV5-4 with TRBJ1-2; no definite D call. This CDR3 is built from 16 residues. Germline V CDR1 and CDR2: SGHNT, YYREEE (reference sequence). Trimming pared 5 bases from V and 0 bases from J, leaving 17 bases between. The CDR3 loop is CASRGIDYSPNYGYTF. CDR3 sequence (DNA): TGTGCCAGCAGGGGGATCGATTATTCCCCTAACTATGGCTACACCTTC.

In this sample, this clonotype turned up a few times. J is TRBJ1-3 and V is TRBV9; D not resolved. Germline loops: CDR1 SGDLS, CDR2 YYNGEE. With 0 bases removed from V and 8 bases from J, the gap between germline ends came to 9 bases. The CDR3 loop spans 13 amino acids. The CDR3 here is CASSVEGWDTIYF. The CDR3 DNA follows: TGTGCCAGCAGCGTAGAGGGTTGGGACACCATATATTTT.

This sequence joins TRBV9 and TRBJ2-1; D unclear. Germline-derived CDR1 and CDR2 are SGDLS and YYNGEE. This CDR3 has 18 amino acids. V was cut by 0 bases and J by 0 bases, with 16 bases left in between. In nucleotides, the CDR3 is TGTGCCAGCAGCGTAGGCCACAATAGCCAATTCTCCTACAATGAGCAGTTCTTC. This codes for CASSVGHNSQFSYNEQFF.

The chain employs TRBV29-1 and TRBJ2-3; the match to TRBD2 covers 7 bases. The trim removed 8 bases at V and 0 bases at J, leaving 11 bases unmatched. The CDR3 totals 15 residues. From germline, CDR1 is SQVTM and CDR2 ANQGSEA. In DNA form, the CDR3 reads TGCAGCTACCAAGGGAGTAGCGGGAGCACAGATACGCAGTATTTT. Protein product: CSYQGSSGSTDTQYF.

This clonotype has more than one count but fewer than ten. Mismatch with germline at one junction end may stem from a read error. The gene calls are TRBV12-3 or TRBV12-4 and TRBJ1-2; 8 nucleotides line up with TRBD1. The CDR3 is made up of 14 amino acids. This chain's CDR3 is CASSLGQGSITYTF. Here the CDR3 DNA reads TGTGCCAGCAGCTTAGGACAGGGAAGTATAACCTACACCTTC.

This clonotype was seen a few times. J is TRBJ2-7 and V is TRBV3-1, with 7 bases matching TRBD2. The junction had 3 bases not matched to a gene; V was cut back by 1 base and J by 3 bases. The CDR3 consists of 14 residues. The germline gives CDR1 LGHDT, CDR2 YNNKEL (reference sequence). The CDR3 here is CASSQVIAGYEQYF. In DNA form, the CDR3 reads TGTGCCAGCAGCCAAGTAATAGCGGGCTACGAGCAGTACTTC.

This clonotype was counted between two and nine times. The chain has TRBV4-3 and TRBJ2-5; D possibly corresponds to TRBD2 (6 bases). Germline-derived CDR1 and CDR2 are LGHNA and YSLEER. V was cut by 1 base and J by 7 bases, with 13 bases left in between. CDR3 length equals 14 residues. CDR3 nucleotide sequence: TGCGCCAGCAGCCAAGTAAGGAGGGCCCCGACCCAGTACTTC. Residues: CASSQVRRAPTQYF.

This chain uses TRBV29-1 with TRBJ2-1; D might be TRBD1 (5 bases). This CDR3 spans 15 amino acids. Germline V gives CDR1 SQVTM, CDR2 ANQGSEA. The V and J ends lost 8 bases and 0 bases respectively, with 17 bases between them. CDR3 sequence (DNA): TGCAGCCCCGTAGCCTCGCAGGGCTCCTACAATGAGCAGTTCTTC. Residues: CSPVASQGSYNEQFF.

Turning to this clonotype: With a much larger clone just one base away, this may be a read error. This CDR3 is CVSSQVIADEQYF. CDR3 sequence (DNA): TGTGTCAGCAGCCAAGTCATAGCGGACGAGCAGTACTTC. The rearrangement uses TRBV3-1 and TRBJ2-7, with a weak D call TRBD2 (6 bases). The CDR3 sequence is 13 residues long. The germline gives CDR1 LGHDT, CDR2 YNNKEL (reference sequence).

J is TRBJ2-6 and V is TRBV7-6, with 9 nucleotides matching TRBD1. From germline, CDR1 is SGHVS and CDR2 FNYEAQ. The V and J ends lost 5 bases and 4 bases, in that order; junction bases with no gene match: 6. The CDR3 spans 16 residues. For the CDR3, the DNA is TGTGCCAGCAGCCCACAGGGGGCGCACGGGGCCAACGTCCTGACTTTC. Its translation: CASSPQGAHGANVLTF.

There are a few counts of this clonotype. The chain uses TRBV6-5 and TRBJ2-5; 7 bases map to TRBD1. The assigned J gene may be wrong: the sequence end matches TRBJ2-7 better. CDR1 MNHEY and CDR2 SVGAGI come from the germline V gene. This CDR3 comprises 14 residues. The CDR3 is CASSTEGGVYEQYF. The CDR3 DNA follows: TGTGCCAGCAGTACCGAAGGGGGCGTTTACGAGCAGTACTTC.

The chain employs TRBV7-3 and TRBJ1-4, with 9 positions matching TRBD1. Germline CDR1 SGHTA, CDR2 FQGTGA. Trimming at V came to 3 bases and at J to 6 bases, leaving 5 bases not matched to a gene. The CDR3 spans 15 residues. CDR3 DNA: TGTGCCAGCAGCTTGGGACAGGGTCCACATGAAAAACTGTTTTTT. This translates into CASSLGQGPHEKLFF.

The chain uses TRBV6-1 and TRBJ2-3; TRBD1 might be the D (6 bases). Germline V lookup: CDR1 MNHNS, CDR2 SASEGT. V was pared by 2 bases and J by 5 bases, with 17 bases between. The length of the CDR3 is 16 residues. The CDR3: CASSEMGARLGDTQYF. CDR3 in DNA: TGTGCCAGCAGTGAAATGGGGGCAAGGCTAGGAGATACGCAGTATTTT.

The chain links TRBV5-4 to TRBJ2-5; possibly TRBD1 or TRBD2 for D (6 bases each). From germline, CDR1 is SGHNT and CDR2 YYREEE (reference sequence). V shed 3 bases and J shed 2 bases, with 11 bases lying between them. This CDR3 has 14 amino acids. For the CDR3, the DNA is TGTGCCAGCAGCTATACGGGGGCACAAGAGACCCAGTACTTC. Translation gives CASSYTGAQETQYF.

A few counts support this clonotype. The chain employs TRBV20-1 and TRBJ2-7, with 7 nucleotides matching TRBD2. This CDR3 is built from 16 residues. Germline V lookup: CDR1 DFQATT, CDR2 SNEGSKA (reference sequence). V was pared by 3 bases and J by 1 base, with 12 bases of the junction left unmatched. The DNA of the CDR3 is TGCAGTGCTAGTTTTGGGCGGCAGGGAGGGTCCTACGAGCAGTACTTC. It specifies CSASFGRQGGSYEQYF.

The chain couples TRBV29-1 to TRBJ1-1; D call uncertain. The CDR3 totals 10 residues. Germline-derived CDR1 and CDR2 are SQVTM and ANQGSEA. Trimming pared 7 bases from V and 6 bases from J, leaving 9 bases between. CDR3 nucleotides: TGCAGCGCGAAAGGTGCTGAAGCTTTCTTT. Translating it yields CSAKGAEAFF.

In this sample, this clonotype turned up many times. This chain links TRBV12-3 or TRBV12-4 with TRBJ1-2, with D possibly being TRBD1 (5 bases). The CDR3 contains 13 residues. V dropped 2 bases and J dropped 8 bases, with 12 bases sitting between them. As DNA, the CDR3 is TGTGCCAGCAGTTTAAAGGGGCTCCGCGGCTACACCTTC. Translating it yields CASSLKGLRGYTF.

The J gene is TRBJ1-1, the V gene TRBV20-1, with a weak D call TRBD1 (5 bases). V gave up 4 bases and J gave up 5 bases, with 11 bases separating them. CDR1 is DFQATT and CDR2 is SNEGSKA in the germline V gene (reference sequence). The CDR3 length is 12 residues. The CDR3 sequence: CSATTGATEAFF. The CDR3 coding sequence is TGCAGTGCTACGACCGGGGCTACTGAAGCTTTCTTT.

This clonotype was detected a few times. The chain is built from TRBV5-1 and TRBJ2-1; tentative D call: TRBD1 (6 bases). Germline V gene sequence: CDR1 SGHRS, CDR2 YFSETQ. V was clipped by 4 bases and J by 5 bases, with 22 bases between them. CDR3 size: 17 residues. The CDR3 spells CASSPEVPGTIHNEQFF. The DNA of the CDR3 is TGCGCCAGCAGCCCGGAGGTCCCCGGGACAATACACAATGAGCAGTTCTTC. The complete variable domain, with remaining parts taken from reference TRBV5-1 and TRBJ2-1, reads KAGVTQTPRYLIKTRGQQVTLSCSPISGHRSVSWYQQTPGQGLQFLFEYFSETQRNKGNFPGRFSGRQFSNSRSEMNVSTLELGDSALYLCASSPEVPGTIHNEQFFGPGTRLTVL.

In regard to this clonotype: No conserved phenylalanine or tryptophan ends this CDR3, so it is likely a read error. DNA for the CDR3: TGTGCCAGCAGCCTACAAGCCGGGACAGGGCCGTGCGAGCAGTACTCC. Its protein product is CASSLQAGTGPCEQYS. The gene calls are TRBV13 and TRBJ2-7; 9 bases are a match to TRBD1. The J segment lost 6 bases and the V segment lost 5 bases, leaving 14 bases of the junction unmatched. The CDR3 extends over 16 amino acids. Germline-derived CDR1 and CDR2 are PRHDT and FYEKMQ (reference sequence).

This clonotype showed up just a few times. The rearrangement uses TRBV5-6 and TRBJ2-2, with a possible D match to TRBD2 (7 bases). The germline gives CDR1 SGHDT, CDR2 YYEEEE. Trimming removed 5 bases at V and 13 bases at J, with 24 bases between. The CDR3 extends over 15 amino acids. The CDR3 here is CASSTLQRGGLRLFF. For the CDR3, the DNA is TGTGCCAGCAGTACTTTGCAGAGGGGGGGGTTACGGCTGTTTTTT.

The gene calls are TRBV20-1 and TRBJ2-3; the D gene is possibly TRBD2 (5 bases). Germline V gene sequence: CDR1 DFQATT, CDR2 SNEGSKA (reference sequence). V was trimmed by 3 bases and J by 2 bases, leaving 12 bases between them. The CDR3 is 14 amino acids. In nucleotides, the CDR3 is TGCAGTGCTAGTATACGGGAATACACAGATACGCAGTATTTT. This translates into CSASIREYTDTQYF.

The chain has TRBV6-2 or TRBV6-3 and TRBJ2-3, with D tentatively TRBD1 (5 bases). The germline CDR1 and CDR2 sequences are MNHEY and SVGEGT. The CDR3 has 14 amino acids. Trimming took off 7 bases at V and 1 base at J, with 12 bases between the two ends. The CDR3 coding sequence is TGTGCCAGCACCTTAACCAGGGGCACAGATACGCAGTATTTT. It codes for CASTLTRGTDTQYF.